This T cell receptor (beta chain) was sequenced during a study of blood T cells in healthy people across ages. A sample-barcoded 5' primer and a J-beta primer mix were used in a second PCR of roughly 7 to 11 cycles. TCRdb reanalysed the 5' RACE reads using MiXCR and keeps one entry per CDR3 protein. Among fewer than 2 million distinct CDR3 sequences, about two fifths were seen once, and the ten largest hold more than 20%. This CDR3 is 15 amino acids long. The germline gives CDR1 SGHRS, CDR2 YFSETQ. V lost 4 bases to trimming and J lost 2 bases, with 14 bases between them. The source is a human donor in good health. The V and J genes are TRBV5-1 and TRBJ2-3; tentatively, D is TRBD1 or TRBD2 (5 bases each). Source material: blood. The CDR3 reads CASSPGATFTDTQYF. The DNA of the CDR3 is TGCGCCAGCAGCCCCGGGGCGACATTCACAGATACGCAGTATTTT.